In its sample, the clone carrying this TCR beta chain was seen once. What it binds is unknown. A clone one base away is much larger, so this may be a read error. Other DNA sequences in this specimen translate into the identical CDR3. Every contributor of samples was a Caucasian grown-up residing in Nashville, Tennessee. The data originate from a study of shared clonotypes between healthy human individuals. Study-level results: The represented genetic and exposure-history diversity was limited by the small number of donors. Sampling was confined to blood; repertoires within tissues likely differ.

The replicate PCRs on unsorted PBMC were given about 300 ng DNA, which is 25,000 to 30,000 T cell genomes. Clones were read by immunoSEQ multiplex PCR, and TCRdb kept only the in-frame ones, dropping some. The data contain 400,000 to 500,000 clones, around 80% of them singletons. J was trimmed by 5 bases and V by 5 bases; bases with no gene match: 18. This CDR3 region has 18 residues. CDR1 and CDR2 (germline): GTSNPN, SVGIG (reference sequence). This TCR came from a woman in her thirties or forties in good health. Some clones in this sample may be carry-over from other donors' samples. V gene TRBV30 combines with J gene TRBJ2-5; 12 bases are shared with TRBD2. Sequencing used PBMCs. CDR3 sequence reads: CAWGLSSGRAWWRETQYF. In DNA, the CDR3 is TGTGCCTGGGGCCTATCTAGCGGGAGGGCCTGGTGGAGGGAGACCCAGTACTTC.